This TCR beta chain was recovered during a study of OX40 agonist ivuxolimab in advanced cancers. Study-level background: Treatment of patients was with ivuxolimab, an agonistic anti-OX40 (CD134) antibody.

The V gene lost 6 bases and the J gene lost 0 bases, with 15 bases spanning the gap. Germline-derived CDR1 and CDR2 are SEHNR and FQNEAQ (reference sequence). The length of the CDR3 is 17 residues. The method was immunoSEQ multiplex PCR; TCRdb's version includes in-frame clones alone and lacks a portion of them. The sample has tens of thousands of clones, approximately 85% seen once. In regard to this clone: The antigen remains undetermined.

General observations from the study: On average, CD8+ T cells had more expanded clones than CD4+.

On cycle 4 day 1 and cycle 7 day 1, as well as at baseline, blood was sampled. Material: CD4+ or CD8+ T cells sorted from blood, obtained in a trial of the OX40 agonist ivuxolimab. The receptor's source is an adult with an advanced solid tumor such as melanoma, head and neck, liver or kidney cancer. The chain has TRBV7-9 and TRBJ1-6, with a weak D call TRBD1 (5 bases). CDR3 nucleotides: TGTGCCAGCAGAGGGTCACAGGCCAGCTCCTATAATTCACCCCTCCACTTT. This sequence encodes CASRGSQASSYNSPLHF.